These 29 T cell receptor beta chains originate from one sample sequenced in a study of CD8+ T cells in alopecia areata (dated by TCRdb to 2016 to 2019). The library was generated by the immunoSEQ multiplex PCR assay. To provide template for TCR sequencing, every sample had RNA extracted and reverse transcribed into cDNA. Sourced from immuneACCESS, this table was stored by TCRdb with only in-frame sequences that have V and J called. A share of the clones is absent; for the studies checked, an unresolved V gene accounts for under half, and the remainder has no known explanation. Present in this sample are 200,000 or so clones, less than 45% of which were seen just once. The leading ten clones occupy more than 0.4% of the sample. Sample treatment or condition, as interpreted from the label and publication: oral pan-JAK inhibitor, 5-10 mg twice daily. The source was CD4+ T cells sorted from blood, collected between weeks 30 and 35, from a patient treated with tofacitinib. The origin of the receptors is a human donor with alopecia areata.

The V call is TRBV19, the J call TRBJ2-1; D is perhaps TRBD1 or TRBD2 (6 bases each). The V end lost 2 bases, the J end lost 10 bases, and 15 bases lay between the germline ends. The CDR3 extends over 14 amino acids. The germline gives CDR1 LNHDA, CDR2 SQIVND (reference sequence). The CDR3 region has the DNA TGTGCCAGTAGTATAATGAATAGGGGGGCCGAGCAGTTCTTC. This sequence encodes CASSIMNRGAEQFF.

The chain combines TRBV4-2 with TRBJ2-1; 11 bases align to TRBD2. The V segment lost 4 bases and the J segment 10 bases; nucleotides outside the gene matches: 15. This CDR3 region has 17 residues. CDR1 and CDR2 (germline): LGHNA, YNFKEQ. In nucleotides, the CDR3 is TGTGCCAGCAGCCTATCCAAGACTAGCGGGGCCAGTGGGGAGCAGTTCTTC. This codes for CASSLSKTSGASGEQFF.

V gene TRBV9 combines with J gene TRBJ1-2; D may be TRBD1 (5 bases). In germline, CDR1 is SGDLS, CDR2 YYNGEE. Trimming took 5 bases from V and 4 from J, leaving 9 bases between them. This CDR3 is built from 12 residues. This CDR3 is CASSGASYGYTF. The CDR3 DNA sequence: TGTGCCAGCAGTGGGGCCTCCTATGGCTACACCTTC.

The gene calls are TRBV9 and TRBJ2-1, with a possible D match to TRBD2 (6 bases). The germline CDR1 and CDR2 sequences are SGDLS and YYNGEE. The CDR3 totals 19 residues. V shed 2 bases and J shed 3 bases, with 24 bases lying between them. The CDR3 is CASSVGPTGGNHVYNEQFF. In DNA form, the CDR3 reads TGTGCCAGCAGCGTGGGTCCTACTGGCGGGAACCACGTCTACAATGAGCAGTTCTTC.

DNA of the CDR3: TGTGCCAGCAGTTTATCGGGGCCTTATAGCAATCAGCCCCAGCATTTT. This sequence encodes CASSLSGPYSNQPQHF. This chain links TRBV27 with TRBJ1-5; a weak D match, TRBD1 (5 bases). The CDR3 loop spans 16 amino acids. CDR1 is MNHEY and CDR2 is SMNVEV in the germline V gene (reference sequence). V was trimmed by 0 bases and J by 0 bases, leaving 9 bases between them.

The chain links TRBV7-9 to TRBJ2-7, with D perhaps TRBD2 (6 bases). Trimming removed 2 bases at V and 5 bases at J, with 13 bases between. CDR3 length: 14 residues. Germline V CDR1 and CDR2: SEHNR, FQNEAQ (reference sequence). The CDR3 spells CASSLQGLSDEQYF. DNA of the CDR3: TGTGCCAGCAGCTTACAGGGACTTTCCGACGAGCAGTACTTC.

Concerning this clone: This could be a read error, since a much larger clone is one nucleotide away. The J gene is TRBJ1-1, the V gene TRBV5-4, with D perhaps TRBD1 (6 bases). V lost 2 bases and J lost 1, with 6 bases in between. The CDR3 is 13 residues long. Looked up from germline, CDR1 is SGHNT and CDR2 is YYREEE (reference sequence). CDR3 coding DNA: TGTGCCAGCAGCTTACAGGGGAACACTGAAGCTTTCTTT. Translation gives CASSLQGNTEAFF.

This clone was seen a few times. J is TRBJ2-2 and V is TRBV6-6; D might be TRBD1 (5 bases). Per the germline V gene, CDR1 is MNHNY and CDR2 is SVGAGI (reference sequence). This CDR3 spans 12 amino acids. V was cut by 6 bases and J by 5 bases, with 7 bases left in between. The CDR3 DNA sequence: TGTGCCAGCAGAAGACAGACCGGGGAGCTGTTTTTT. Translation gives CASRRQTGELFF.

DNA of the CDR3: TGTGCCAGCAGCTGGGACAGGGGAAATTCACCCCTCCACTTT. Protein: CASSWDRGNSPLHF. The chain carries TRBV7-9 and TRBJ1-6; 10 bases line up with TRBD1. CDR3 length: 14 residues. J was trimmed by 7 bases and V by 4 bases; bases with no gene match: 1. CDR1 is SEHNR and CDR2 is FQNEAQ in the germline V gene (reference sequence).

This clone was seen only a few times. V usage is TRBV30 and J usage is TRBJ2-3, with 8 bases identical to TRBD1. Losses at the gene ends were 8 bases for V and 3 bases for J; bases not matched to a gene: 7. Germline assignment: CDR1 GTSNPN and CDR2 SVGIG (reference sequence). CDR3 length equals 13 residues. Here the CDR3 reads CARGQGGTDTQYF. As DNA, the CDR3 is TGTGCCAGAGGACAGGGTGGAACAGATACGCAGTATTTT.

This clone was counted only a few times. The CDR3 sequence is CSVEPGQGPGKQYF. The CDR3 DNA sequence: TGCAGCGTTGAACCGGGACAGGGGCCCGGAAAGCAGTACTTC. J is TRBJ2-7 and V is TRBV29-1; 10 positions agree with TRBD1. V gave up 2 bases and J gave up 8 bases; unmatched junction bases: 9. Looked up from germline, CDR1 is SQVTM and CDR2 is ANQGSEA. The CDR3 contains 14 residues.

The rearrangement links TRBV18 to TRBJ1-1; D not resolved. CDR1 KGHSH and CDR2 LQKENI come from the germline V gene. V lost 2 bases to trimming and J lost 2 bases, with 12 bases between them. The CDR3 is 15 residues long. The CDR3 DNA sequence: TGTGCCAGCTCACCAACGCCAGAACTAAACACTGAAGCTTTCTTT. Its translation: CASSPTPELNTEAFF.

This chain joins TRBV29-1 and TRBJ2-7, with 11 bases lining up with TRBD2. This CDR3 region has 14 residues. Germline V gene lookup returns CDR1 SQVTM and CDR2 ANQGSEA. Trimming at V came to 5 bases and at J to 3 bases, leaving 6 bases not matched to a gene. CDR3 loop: CSVLTSGTFYEQYF. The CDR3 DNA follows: TGCAGCGTTTTGACTAGCGGGACTTTCTACGAGCAGTACTTC.

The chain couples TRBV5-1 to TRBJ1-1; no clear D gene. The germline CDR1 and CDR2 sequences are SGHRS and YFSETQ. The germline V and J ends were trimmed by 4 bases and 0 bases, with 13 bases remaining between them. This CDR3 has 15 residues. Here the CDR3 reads CASSPRGQMNTEAFF. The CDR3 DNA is TGCGCCAGCAGCCCGCGAGGCCAGATGAACACTGAAGCTTTCTTT.

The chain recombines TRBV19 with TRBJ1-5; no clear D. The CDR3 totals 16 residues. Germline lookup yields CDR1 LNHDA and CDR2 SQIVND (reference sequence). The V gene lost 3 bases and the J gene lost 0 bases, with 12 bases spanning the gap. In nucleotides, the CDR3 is TGTGCCAGTAGTATCCGGGGTCCGTATAGCAATCAGCCCCAGCATTTT. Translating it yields CASSIRGPYSNQPQHF.

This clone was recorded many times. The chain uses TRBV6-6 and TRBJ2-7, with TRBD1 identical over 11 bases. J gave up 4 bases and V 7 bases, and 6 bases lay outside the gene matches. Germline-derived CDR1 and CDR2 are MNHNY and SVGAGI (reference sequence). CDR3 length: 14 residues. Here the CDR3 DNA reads TGTGCCAGCAAGTCTGGACAGGGGGCTTACGAGCAGTACTTC. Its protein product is CASKSGQGAYEQYF.

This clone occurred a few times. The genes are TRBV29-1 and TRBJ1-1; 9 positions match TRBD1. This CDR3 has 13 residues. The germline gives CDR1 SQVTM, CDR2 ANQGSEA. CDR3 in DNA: TGCCGGGTTTCACAGGGGGCGCGAACTGAAGCTTTCTTT. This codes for CRVSQGARTEAFF. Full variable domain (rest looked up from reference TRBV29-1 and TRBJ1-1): SAVISQKPSRDICQRGTSLTIQCQVDSQVTMMFWYRQQPGQSLTLIATANQGSEATYESGFVIDKFPISRPNLTFSTLTVSNMSPEDSSIYLCRVSQGARTEAFFGQGTRLTVV.

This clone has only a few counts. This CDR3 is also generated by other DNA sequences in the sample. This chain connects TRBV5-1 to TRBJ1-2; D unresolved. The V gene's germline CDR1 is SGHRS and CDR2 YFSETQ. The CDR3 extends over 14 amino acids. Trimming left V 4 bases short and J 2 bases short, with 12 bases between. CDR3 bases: TGCGCCAGCAGCCCCTCGGGTGGGAACTATGGCTACACCTTC. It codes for CASSPSGGNYGYTF.

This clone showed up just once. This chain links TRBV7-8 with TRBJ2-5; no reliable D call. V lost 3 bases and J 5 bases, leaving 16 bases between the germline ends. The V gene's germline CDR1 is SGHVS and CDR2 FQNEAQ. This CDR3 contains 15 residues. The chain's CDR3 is CASSLSGGQGETQYF. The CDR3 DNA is TGTGCCAGCAGCTTGTCGGGCGGCCAAGGGGAGACCCAGTACTTC.

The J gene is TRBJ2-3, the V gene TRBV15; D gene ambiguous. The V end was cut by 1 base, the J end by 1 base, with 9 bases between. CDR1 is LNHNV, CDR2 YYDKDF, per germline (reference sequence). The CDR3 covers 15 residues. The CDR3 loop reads CATSRASAGTDTQYF. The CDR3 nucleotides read TGTGCCACCAGCAGAGCGAGTGCAGGCACAGATACGCAGTATTTT.

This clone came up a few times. CDR3 in DNA: TGTGCCAGCACCAACGGGGGGTATAGCAATCAGCCCCAGCATTTT. It translates to CASTNGGYSNQPQHF. This chain links TRBV6-5 with TRBJ1-5, with TRBD1 as a possible D gene (5 bases). Germline V lookup: CDR1 MNHEY, CDR2 SVGAGI. This CDR3 region has 15 residues. V lost 7 bases and J 0 bases, leaving 13 bases between the germline ends.

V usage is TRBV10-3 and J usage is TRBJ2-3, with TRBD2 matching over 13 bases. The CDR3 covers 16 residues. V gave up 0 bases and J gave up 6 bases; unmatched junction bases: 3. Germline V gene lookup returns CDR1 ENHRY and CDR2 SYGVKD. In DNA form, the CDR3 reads TGTGCCATCAGTGAGTCGGCACTAGCGGGGGGGGATACGCAGTATTTT. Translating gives CAISESALAGGDTQYF.

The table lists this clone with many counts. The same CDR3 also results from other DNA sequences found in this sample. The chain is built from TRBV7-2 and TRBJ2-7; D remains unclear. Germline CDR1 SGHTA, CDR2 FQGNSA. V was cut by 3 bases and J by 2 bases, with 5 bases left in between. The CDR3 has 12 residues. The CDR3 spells CASSLLAYEQYF. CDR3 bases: TGTGCCAGCAGCTTGCTAGCCTACGAGCAGTACTTC.

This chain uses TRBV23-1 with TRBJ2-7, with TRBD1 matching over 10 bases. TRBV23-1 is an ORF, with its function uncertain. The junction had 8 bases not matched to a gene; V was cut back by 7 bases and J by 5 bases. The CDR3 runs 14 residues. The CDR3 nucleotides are TGCGCCAGCAATGGGACAGGGGTCTCGAACGAGCAGTACTTC. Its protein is CASNGTGVSNEQYF.

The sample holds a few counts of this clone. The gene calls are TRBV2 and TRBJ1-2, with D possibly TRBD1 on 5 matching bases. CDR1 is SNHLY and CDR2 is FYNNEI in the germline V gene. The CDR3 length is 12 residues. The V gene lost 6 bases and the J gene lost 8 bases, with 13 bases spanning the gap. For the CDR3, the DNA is TGTGCCAGCAGCTACAGCGAGGGGGGCTACACCTTC. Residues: CASSYSEGGYTF.

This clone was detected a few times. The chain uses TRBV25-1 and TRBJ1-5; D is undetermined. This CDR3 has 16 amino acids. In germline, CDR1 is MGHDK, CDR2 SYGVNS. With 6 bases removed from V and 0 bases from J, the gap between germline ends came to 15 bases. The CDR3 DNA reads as TGTGCCAGCAGACCGGGAGGTGTGTATAGCAATCAGCCCCAGCATTTT. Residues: CASRPGGVYSNQPQHF.

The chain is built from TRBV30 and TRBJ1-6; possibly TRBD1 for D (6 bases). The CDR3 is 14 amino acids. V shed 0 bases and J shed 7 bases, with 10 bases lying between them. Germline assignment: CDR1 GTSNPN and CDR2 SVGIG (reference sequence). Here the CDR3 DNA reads TGTGCCTGGAGTGTACAGGGAGCGAATTCACCCCTCCACTTT. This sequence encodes CAWSVQGANSPLHF.

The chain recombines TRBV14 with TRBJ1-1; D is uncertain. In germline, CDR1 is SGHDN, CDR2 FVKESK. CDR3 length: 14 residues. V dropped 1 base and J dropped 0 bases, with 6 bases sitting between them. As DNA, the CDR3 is TGTGCCAGCAGCCAAGCATTCTTGAACACTGAAGCTTTCTTT. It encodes CASSQAFLNTEAFF.

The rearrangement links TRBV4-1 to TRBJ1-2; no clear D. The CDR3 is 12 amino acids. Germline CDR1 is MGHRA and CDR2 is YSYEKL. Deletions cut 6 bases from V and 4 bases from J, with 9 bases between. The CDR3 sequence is CASSYPPYGYTF. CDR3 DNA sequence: TGCGCCAGCAGTTATCCGCCCTATGGCTACACCTTC.